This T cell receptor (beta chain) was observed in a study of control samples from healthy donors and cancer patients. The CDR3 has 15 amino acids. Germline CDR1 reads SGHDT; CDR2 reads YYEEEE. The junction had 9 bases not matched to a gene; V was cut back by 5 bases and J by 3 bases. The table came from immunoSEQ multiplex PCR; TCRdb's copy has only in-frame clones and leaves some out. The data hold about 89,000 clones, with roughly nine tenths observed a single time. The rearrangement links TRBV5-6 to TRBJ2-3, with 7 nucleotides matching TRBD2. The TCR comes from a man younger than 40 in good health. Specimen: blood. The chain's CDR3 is CASSLRLARTDTQYF. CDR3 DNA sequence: TGTGCCAGCAGTTTACGACTAGCCAGAACAGATACGCAGTATTTT. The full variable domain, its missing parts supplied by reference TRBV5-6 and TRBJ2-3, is DAGVTQSPTHLIKTRGQQVTLRCSPKSGHDTVSWYQQALGQGPQFIFQYYEEEERQRGNFPDRFSGHQFPNYSSELNVNALLLGDSALYLCASSLRLARTDTQYFGPGTRLTVL.